This T cell receptor beta chain came from a study of blood T cell repertoires in COVID-19. Clones were sequenced by immunoSEQ multiplex PCR, and TCRdb holds only the in-frame ones, with some missing. Among 87,000 or so clones, about 89% were seen once, and the ten largest hold 7% to 9%. This CDR3 spans 16 amino acids. Trimming took 4 bases from V and 10 from J; bases not matched to a gene: 10. CDR1 is SNHLY, CDR2 FYNNEI, per germline. The chain is built from TRBV2 and TRBJ2-2; TRBD2 matches 12 bases. The sample consisted of peripheral blood. This clonotype was obtained from a human donor with acute or convalescent COVID-19. The donor label of this sample is uncertain. CDR3: CASSALAGGLVAELFF. The CDR3 nucleotides are TGTGCCAGCAGTGCTCTAGCGGGGGGGCTGGTCGCGGAGCTGTTTTTT.